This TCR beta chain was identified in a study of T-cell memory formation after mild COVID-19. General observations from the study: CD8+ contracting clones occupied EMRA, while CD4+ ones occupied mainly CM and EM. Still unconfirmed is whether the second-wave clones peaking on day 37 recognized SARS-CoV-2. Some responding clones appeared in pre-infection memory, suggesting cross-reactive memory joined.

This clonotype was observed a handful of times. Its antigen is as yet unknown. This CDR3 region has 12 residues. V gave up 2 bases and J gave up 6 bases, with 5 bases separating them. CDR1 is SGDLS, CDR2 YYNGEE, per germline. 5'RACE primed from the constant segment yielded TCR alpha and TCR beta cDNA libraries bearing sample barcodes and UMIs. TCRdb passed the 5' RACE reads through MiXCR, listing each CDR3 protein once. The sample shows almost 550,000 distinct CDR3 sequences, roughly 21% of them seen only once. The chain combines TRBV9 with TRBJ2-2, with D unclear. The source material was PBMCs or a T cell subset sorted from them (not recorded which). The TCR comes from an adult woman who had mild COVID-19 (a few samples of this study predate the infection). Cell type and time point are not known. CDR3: CASSVVPGELFF. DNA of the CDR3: TGTGCCAGCAGCGTGGTGCCCGGGGAGCTGTTTTTT.